What follows are 15 T cell receptor beta chains derived from one specimen sequenced in a study of T cell repertoires in cytomegalovirus infection. Each CDR3 protein gets one entry after TCRdb re-called the reads with MiXCR. The sample contains 200,000 to 300,000 distinct CDR3 sequences, roughly 13% of which appear only once. Sequencing used PBMCs. Every receptor here comes from a human donor in good health (CMV status not recorded). Some clones in this sample may be carry-over from other donors' samples.

This clonotype was seen a few times. The chain couples TRBV6-2 or TRBV6-3 to TRBJ2-3; 14 nucleotides agree with TRBD2. V shed 6 bases, J shed 2 bases, and the junction held 13 bases outside the gene matches. Germline CDR1 and CDR2: MNHEY and SVGEGT. The CDR3 length is 19 residues. The CDR3 coding sequence is TGTGCCAGCAGGAGGACTAGCGGGGGGACCTTTAAACCCACAGATACGCAGTATTTT. It codes for CASRRTSGGTFKPTDTQYF.

The chain carries TRBV14 and TRBJ1-3; the D is unclear. The CDR3 has 14 amino acids. V lost 1 base and J lost 0, with 4 bases in between. Germline loops: CDR1 SGHDN, CDR2 FVKESK. Here the CDR3 reads CASSQAYSGNTIYF. The CDR3 nucleotides are TGTGCCAGCAGCCAAGCTTACTCTGGAAACACCATATATTTT.

Worth noting for this clonotype: This sequence may be a read error, since a much larger clone differs from it by one base. V gene TRBV6-6 combines with J gene TRBJ2-1; TRBD2 agrees at 15 bases. The CDR3 is made up of 21 amino acids. Germline-derived CDR1 and CDR2 are MNHNY and SVGAGI (reference sequence). The CDR3 sequence: CTSSYPIRTSGGASSYNEQFF. The CDR3 region has the DNA TGTACCAGCAGTTACCCGATACGGACTAGCGGGGGGGCCAGCTCCTACAATGAGCAGTTCTTC.

This clonotype was seen only a few times. V and J are TRBV6-5 and TRBJ1-2; the match to TRBD1 covers 10 bases. The germline V gene encodes CDR1 MNHEY and CDR2 SVGAGI. The CDR3 covers 14 residues. Trimming cost V 4 bases and J 4 bases; bases outside gene matches: 3. The CDR3 region has the DNA TGTGCCAGCAGTTCGGGACAGGGGTCCTATGGCTACACCTTC. Protein: CASSSGQGSYGYTF.

The table lists this clonotype with a few counts. V and J are TRBV28 and TRBJ2-1, with TRBD2 identical over 13 bases. The V segment lost 3 bases and the J segment 2 bases; nucleotides outside the gene matches: 7. Germline-derived CDR1 and CDR2 are MDHEN and SYDVKM. The CDR3 is made up of 18 amino acids. CDR3 loop: CASSFGPGTSGTYNEQFF. The CDR3 region has the DNA TGTGCCAGCAGTTTCGGGCCGGGGACTAGCGGGACCTACAATGAGCAGTTCTTC.

The chain carries TRBV29-1 and TRBJ2-5; D unresolved. The germline V gene has CDR1 SQVTM and CDR2 ANQGSEA. This CDR3 comprises 12 residues. V was cut by 4 bases and J by 5 bases, with 11 bases left in between. The CDR3 DNA reads as TGCAGCGTTGGCAGGCTTCAGGAGACCCAGTACTTC. Translated, it gives CSVGRLQETQYF.

The rearrangement links TRBV6-4 to TRBJ2-2; unclear D gene. V was cut by 3 bases and J by 3 bases, with 8 bases left in between. The CDR3 loop spans 14 amino acids. Germline CDR1 reads MRHNA; CDR2 reads SNTAGT. The CDR3: CASSESQHTGELFF. CDR3 coding DNA: TGTGCCAGCAGTGAATCCCAGCACACCGGGGAGCTGTTTTTT.

This clonotype was recorded many times. The rearrangement joins TRBV7-9 to TRBJ1-2, with D possibly being TRBD1 (5 bases). The CDR3 runs to 16 residues. The ends were cut back, 4 bases at V and 5 bases at J, with 20 bases in the middle. The germline V gene encodes CDR1 SEHNR and CDR2 FQNEAQ (reference sequence). Here the CDR3 reads CASSSGDWGVGYGYTF. For the CDR3, the DNA is TGTGCCAGCAGCTCCGGCGACTGGGGCGTTGGTTATGGCTACACCTTC.

This clonotype was found many times. This chain links TRBV7-4 with TRBJ1-1; a possible D gene is TRBD1 (6 bases). V lost 5 bases, J lost 5 bases, and 15 bases lay in between. Germline values: CDR1 SGHVT, CDR2 SQSDAQ. The CDR3 contains 14 residues. In nucleotides, the CDR3 is TGTGCCAGCAGCCCGTGGGACAAGGAAACTGAAGCTTTCTTT. As protein: CASSPWDKETEAFF.

This clonotype was observed a few times. V and J are TRBV20-1 and TRBJ1-4, with D possibly TRBD1 on 6 matching bases. Germline CDR1 and CDR2: DFQATT and SNEGSKA (reference sequence). The CDR3 covers 14 residues. The germline V and J ends were trimmed by 4 bases and 0 bases, with 9 bases remaining between them. CDR3 sequence: CSATQGATNEKLFF. Written as DNA, the CDR3 is TGCAGTGCTACACAGGGAGCAACTAATGAAAAACTGTTTTTT.

This clonotype occurred many times. The chain uses TRBV7-2 and TRBJ1-1, with TRBD1 matching 7 bases. The germline V gene has CDR1 SGHTA and CDR2 FQGNSA. The CDR3 consists of 13 residues. V trimming: 5 bases; J trimming: 11 bases; junction bases outside the gene matches: 11. In DNA, the CDR3 is TGTGCCAGCAGCGGCGACAGGGCCGGTTGGGCTTTCTTT. Residues: CASSGDRAGWAFF.

This clonotype was found a few times. J is TRBJ1-1 and V is TRBV20-1; no clear D. V lost 1 base and J 0 bases, leaving 6 bases between the germline ends. CDR1 and CDR2 from the germline V gene are DFQATT and SNEGSKA (reference sequence). The CDR3 sequence is 13 residues long. CDR3 residues: CSARAPLNTEAFF. In DNA, the CDR3 is TGCAGTGCTAGAGCTCCTTTGAACACTGAAGCTTTCTTT.

The V gene is TRBV5-1, the J gene TRBJ2-1; 10 bases are a match to TRBD2. CDR3 size: 15 residues. The V and J ends lost 8 bases and 5 bases, in that order; junction bases with no gene match: 10. Germline V gene sequence: CDR1 SGHRS, CDR2 YFSETQ. The CDR3 protein is CASRRASGGNNEQFF. Here the CDR3 DNA reads TGCGCCAGTCGCCGGGCTAGCGGGGGAAACAATGAGCAGTTCTTC.

This clonotype was observed at least ten times. The rearrangement uses TRBV7-2 and TRBJ2-7; D is ambiguous. This CDR3 comprises 14 residues. The V end lost 7 bases, the J end lost 2 bases, and 15 bases lay between the germline ends. Germline V lookup: CDR1 SGHTA, CDR2 FQGNSA. The CDR3 nucleotides read TGTGCCAGCACCTTCCACGACACGACCTACGAGCAGTACTTC. Protein product: CASTFHDTTYEQYF.

This chain uses TRBV27 with TRBJ2-1; TRBD1 agrees at 7 bases. V lost 3 bases and J lost 6; bases outside the gene matches: 8. The CDR3 has 15 residues. Germline V gene sequence: CDR1 MNHEY, CDR2 SMNVEV (reference sequence). CDR3: CASSFLKGAPNEQFF. The CDR3 region has the DNA TGTGCCAGCAGTTTTTTAAAGGGGGCTCCCAATGAGCAGTTCTTC.